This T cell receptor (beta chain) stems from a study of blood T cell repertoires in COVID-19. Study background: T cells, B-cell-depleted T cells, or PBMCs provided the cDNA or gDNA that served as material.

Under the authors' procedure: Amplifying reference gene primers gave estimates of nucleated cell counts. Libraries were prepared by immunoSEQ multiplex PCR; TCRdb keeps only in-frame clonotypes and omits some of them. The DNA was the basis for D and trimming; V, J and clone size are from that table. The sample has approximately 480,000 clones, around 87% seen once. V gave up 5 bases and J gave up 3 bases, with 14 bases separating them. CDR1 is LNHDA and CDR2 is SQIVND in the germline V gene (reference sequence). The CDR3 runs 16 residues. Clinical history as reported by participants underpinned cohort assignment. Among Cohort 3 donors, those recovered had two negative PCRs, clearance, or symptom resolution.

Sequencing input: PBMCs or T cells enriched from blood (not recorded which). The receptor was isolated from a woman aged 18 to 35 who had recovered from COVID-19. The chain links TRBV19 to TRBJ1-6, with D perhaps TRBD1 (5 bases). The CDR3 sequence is CASSWRGGGYNSPLHF. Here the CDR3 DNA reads TGTGCCAGTAGTTGGCGGGGCGGGGGCTATAATTCACCCCTCCACTTT. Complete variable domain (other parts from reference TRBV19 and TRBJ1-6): DGGITQSPKYLFRKEGQNVTLSCEQNLNHDAMYWYRQDPGQGLRLIYYSQIVNDFQKGDIAEGYSVSREKKESFPLTVTSAQKNPTAFYLCASSWRGGGYNSPLHFGNGTRLTVT.